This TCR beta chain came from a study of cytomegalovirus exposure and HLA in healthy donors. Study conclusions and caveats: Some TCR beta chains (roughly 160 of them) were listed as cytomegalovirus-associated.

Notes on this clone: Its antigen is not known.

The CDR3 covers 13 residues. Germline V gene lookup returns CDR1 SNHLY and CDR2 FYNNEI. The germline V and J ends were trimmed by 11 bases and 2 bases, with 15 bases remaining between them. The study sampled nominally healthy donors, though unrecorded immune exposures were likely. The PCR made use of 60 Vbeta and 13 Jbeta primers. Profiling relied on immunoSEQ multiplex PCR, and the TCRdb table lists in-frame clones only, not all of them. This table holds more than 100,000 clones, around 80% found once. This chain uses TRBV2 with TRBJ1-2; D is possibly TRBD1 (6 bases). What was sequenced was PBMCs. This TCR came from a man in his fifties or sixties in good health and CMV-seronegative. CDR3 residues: CAGSLDSNYGYTF. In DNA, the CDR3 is TGTGCCGGATCCTTGGACAGCAACTATGGCTACACCTTC.